This TCR beta chain was documented in a study of beta chain features in type 1 diabetes. General study findings and limits: The study found that naive, central memory and Treg TCRB repertoires appeared more similar in patients than in healthy donors. Moderate yet significant TCRB CDR3 shortening was seen in Type 1 diabetes patients in all four CD4+ subsets. Since sequencing was performed on cDNA, cells with high TCR expression could be over-represented.

This clone was counted a few times. Its cognate antigen is unknown. V was clipped by 4 bases and J by 4 bases, with 11 bases between them. Per the germline V gene, CDR1 is SEHNR and CDR2 is FQNEAQ (reference sequence). CDR3 size: 14 residues. Every bit of the isolated RNA underwent reverse transcription, so sequencing read expressed TCRB transcripts. Here immunoSEQ multiplex PCR was the method, and the copy in TCRdb shows in-frame clones only, minus some. The sample includes under 400,000 clones, roughly 12% seen only once; the top ten take roughly 0.017%. Every sorted population was more than 98% pure.

The receptor was isolated from a man aged 18 to 30 in good health. The rearrangement links TRBV7-9 to TRBJ1-3; D ambiguous. The sequencing sample was made of naive CD4+ T cells from blood. The CDR3: CASSWAEGGNTIYF. CDR3 in DNA: TGTGCCAGCAGCTGGGCGGAGGGAGGAAACACCATATATTTT.